Listed here are 25 T cell receptor beta chains from one sample, sequenced in a study of CD8+CD57+ T cells in acquired aplastic anemia. Patients chosen for sequencing had CD8+CD57+ cells that had expanded, as shown by flow cytometry. It was genomic DNA that served as the template for profiling TCR beta VDJ and CDR3. TCRdb reprocessed the reads via MiXCR and lists one record per CDR3 protein. Found here are roughly 500,000 distinct CDR3 sequences, about a third of them singletons; the top ten hold nearly 0.85%. Material for sequencing was sorted CD4+, CD8+, or CD8+CD57+ T cells (not recorded which) from PBMCs. The receptor source for this set is a human donor with aplastic anemia.

This clonotype was counted only a few times. The rearrangement joins TRBV5-8 to TRBJ2-5; 7 bases match TRBD2. Germline assignment: CDR1 SGHTS and CDR2 YDEGEE. The CDR3 has 15 amino acids. V trimming: 6 bases; J trimming: 9 bases; junction bases outside the gene matches: 17. The CDR3 DNA follows: TGTGCCAGCAAGGGAGGGGAGGCCCCTCTGTCGTCCCAGTACTTC. Its protein product is CASKGGEAPLSSQYF. Full variable domain (rest looked up from reference TRBV5-8 and TRBJ2-5): EAGVTQSPTHLIKTRGQQATLRCSPISGHTSVYWYQQALGLGLQFLLWYDEGEERNRGNFPPRFSGRQFPNYSSELNVNALELEDSALYLCASKGGEAPLSSQYFGPGTRLLVL.

V is TRBV20-1 and J is TRBJ2-1; 12 positions agree with TRBD2. The CDR3 sequence is 17 residues long. Trimming cost V 1 base and J 7 bases; bases outside gene matches: 11. Per germline, CDR1 DFQATT and CDR2 SNEGSKA (reference sequence). The CDR3 DNA follows: TGCAGTGCTAGAGCTAGCGGGAGGGACATTATCGGGAATGAGCAGTTCTTC. As protein: CSARASGRDIIGNEQFF.

This clonotype has just a few counts. DNA for the CDR3: TGTGCCAGCAGTTACGGTTCCGGGGTAGCCTACGAGCAGTACTTC. Its protein is CASSYGSGVAYEQYF. The V and J genes are TRBV6-5 and TRBJ2-7; D possibly corresponds to TRBD2 (5 bases). This CDR3 is 15 amino acids long. CDR1 is MNHEY, CDR2 SVGAGI, per germline. V was clipped by 2 bases and J by 2 bases, with 13 bases between them.

This clonotype was picked up many times. CDR3 bases: TGTGCCAGTAGTATTCGCGGGCACAATGAGCAGTTCTTC. Its protein is CASSIRGHNEQFF. The chain couples TRBV19 to TRBJ2-1, with D maybe TRBD2 (5 bases). V dropped 3 bases and J dropped 5 bases, with 8 bases sitting between them. Germline V gene lookup returns CDR1 LNHDA and CDR2 SQIVND (reference sequence). This CDR3 comprises 13 residues. Drawing the rest from reference TRBV19 and TRBJ2-1, the complete variable domain is DGGITQSPKYLFRKEGQNVTLSCEQNLNHDAMYWYRQDPGQGLRLIYYSQIVNDFQKGDIAEGYSVSREKKESFPLTVTSAQKNPTAFYLCASSIRGHNEQFFGPGTRLTVL.

This clonotype has at least ten counts. The chain carries TRBV20-1 and TRBJ1-6; D is ambiguous. In germline, CDR1 is DFQATT, CDR2 SNEGSKA (reference sequence). The V and J ends lost 1 base and 4 bases respectively, with 8 bases between them. The CDR3 totals 14 residues. CDR3 coding DNA: TGCAGTGCTAGAGGGTGGGGATATAATTCACCCCTCCACTTT. Translating gives CSARGWGYNSPLHF.

About this clonotype: This sequence may be a read error, since a much larger clone differs from it by one base. No conserved phenylalanine or tryptophan ends this CDR3, so it is likely a read error. The DNA is left out, because the CDR3 cannot be placed on it with certainty; the CDR3 is given as TCRdb lists it. The chain couples TRBV2 to TRBJ2-7; the table's D call TRBD1 went unverified against the DNA. The CDR3 contains 9 residues when both ends are counted. CDR1 is SNHLY, CDR2 FYNNEI, per germline. The chain's CDR3 is CASRGTGAA.

This chain links TRBV7-9 with TRBJ2-7; D unclear. This CDR3 has 15 residues. Trimming cost V 0 bases and J 0 bases, with 9 bases left between them. Germline V lookup: CDR1 SEHNR, CDR2 FQNEAQ (reference sequence). CDR3: CASSLASQYSYEQYF. The CDR3 nucleotides are TGTGCCAGCAGCTTAGCTAGCCAGTACTCCTACGAGCAGTACTTC.

The chain couples TRBV10-2 to TRBJ1-1; a weak D match, TRBD1 (6 bases). V lost 1 base, J lost 0 bases, and 15 bases lay in between. The germline V gene encodes CDR1 WSHSY and CDR2 SAAADI. The CDR3 has 17 residues. This chain's CDR3 is CASSELGGHYVNTEAFF. Here the CDR3 DNA reads TGCGCCAGCAGTGAGTTGGGGGGGCACTACGTGAACACTGAAGCTTTCTTT.

This chain uses TRBV7-8 with TRBJ1-2; the D is unclear. Looked up from germline, CDR1 is SGHVS and CDR2 is FQNEAQ. V lost 3 bases and J lost 4, with 12 bases in between. The CDR3 is 14 residues long. The CDR3: CASSFIARPYGYTF. The CDR3 coding sequence is TGTGCCAGCAGCTTCATCGCTCGGCCCTATGGCTACACCTTC.

The rearrangement joins TRBV19 to TRBJ1-2; weak D call: TRBD1 (5 bases). Trimming removed 0 bases from V and 6 bases from J, with 14 bases in between. The CDR3 is made up of 15 amino acids. Germline CDR1 LNHDA, CDR2 SQIVND (reference sequence). CDR3 nucleotides: TGTGCCAGTAGTATAGAGGGGGGGGGAAACGATGGCTACACCTTC. Protein: CASSIEGGGNDGYTF.

The chain is built from TRBV19 and TRBJ2-7; 9 nucleotides align to TRBD1. CDR1 LNHDA and CDR2 SQIVND come from the germline V gene (reference sequence). J lost 3 bases, V lost 6 bases, and 6 bases had no gene match. The CDR3 is 14 residues long. In nucleotides, the CDR3 is TGTGCCAGTAGGAGGTACAGGGGGCACTACGAGCAGTACTTC. Protein sequence: CASRRYRGHYEQYF.

The table lists this clonotype with many counts. Written as DNA, the CDR3 is TGCAGTGCCCCGCCCCCAGGGGGCTTGGGTTCACCCCTCCACTTT. This encodes CSAPPPGGLGSPLHF. The chain has TRBV20-1 and TRBJ1-6; 8 positions agree with TRBD1. Germline CDR1 DFQATT, CDR2 SNEGSKA (reference sequence). The CDR3 consists of 15 residues. Trimming took 6 bases from V and 9 from J; bases not matched to a gene: 13.

This clonotype was counted only a few times. The chain couples TRBV6-5 to TRBJ1-1, with 7 bases identical to TRBD1. Trimming removed 2 bases from V and 10 bases from J; junction bases left unmatched: 4. The CDR3 is 12 amino acids. CDR1 MNHEY and CDR2 SVGAGI come from the germline V gene. CDR3 nucleotides: TGTGCCAGCAGTTACGACAGGGAAAGAGCTTTCTTT. This gives the protein CASSYDRERAFF.

The chain couples TRBV10-3 to TRBJ1-3; 9 bases are shared with TRBD1. Germline CDR1 reads ENHRY; CDR2 reads SYGVKD. This CDR3 has 13 residues. The V and J ends lost 10 bases and 4 bases, in that order; junction bases with no gene match: 5. Written as DNA, the CDR3 is TGTGCCACCAGAGGACAGGGGGGAAACACCATATATTTT. Its translation: CATRGQGGNTIYF.

In its sample, this clonotype was seen a few times. The chain carries TRBV2 and TRBJ1-1, with D possibly matching TRBD1 (6 bases). Germline lookup yields CDR1 SNHLY and CDR2 FYNNEI. The V gene lost 1 base and the J gene lost 11 bases, with 17 bases spanning the gap. The CDR3 spans 14 residues. This CDR3 reads CASSEVYRRGDAFF. As DNA, the CDR3 is TGTGCCAGCAGTGAAGTGTATCGTAGGGGGGACGCTTTCTTT.

Notes on this clonotype: The junction shows a germline mismatch at one end, possibly a read error. This chain connects TRBV12-3 or TRBV12-4 to TRBJ1-3, with 9 bases identical to TRBD1. This CDR3 is built from 14 residues. The CDR3 DNA reads as TGTGCCAGCAGTCACTCCGGGACAGGGTACACCATACATTTT. Translated, it gives CASSHSGTGYTIHF.

This clonotype came up many times. The rearrangement links TRBV4-1 to TRBJ1-2, with D unclear. The germline gives CDR1 MGHRA, CDR2 YSYEKL. The CDR3 has 13 amino acids. V gave up 0 bases and J gave up 12 bases, with 14 bases separating them. The CDR3 spells CASSQEWAPHNTF. The CDR3 DNA sequence: TGCGCCAGCAGCCAAGAGTGGGCGCCCCATAACACCTTC.

The table lists this clonotype with many counts. This chain links TRBV10-3 with TRBJ1-1, with unresolved D. Germline V CDR1 and CDR2: ENHRY, SYGVKD. The CDR3 covers 14 residues. The V end lost 2 bases, the J end lost 1 base, and 8 bases lay between the germline ends. The CDR3 is CAISEATKNTEAFF. In DNA form, the CDR3 reads TGTGCCATCAGTGAGGCCACGAAGAACACTGAAGCTTTCTTT.

There are a few counts of this clonotype. The chain is built from TRBV11-2 and TRBJ2-3; 8 positions agree with TRBD2. The germline V gene has CDR1 SGHAT and CDR2 FQNNGV. The CDR3 is 16 amino acids. V shed 4 bases, J shed 2 bases, and the junction held 8 bases outside the gene matches. The CDR3 coding sequence is TGTGCCAGCAGCTCCAAGCGGGAGCTCGCCACAGATACGCAGTATTTT. Its translation is CASSSKRELATDTQYF.

This clonotype has a handful of counts. The chain joins TRBV12-5 to TRBJ1-2; D is possibly TRBD1 (5 bases). Per germline, CDR1 LGHNT and CDR2 FRNRAP. V lost 5 bases and J lost 3, with 13 bases in between. This CDR3 region has 14 residues. CDR3 nucleotide sequence: TGTGCTAGTGGTCCGTCTCCGGGACACTATGGCTACACCTTC. Its protein product is CASGPSPGHYGYTF.

The chain has TRBV12-3 or TRBV12-4 and TRBJ1-6; a weak D match, TRBD1 (5 bases). The germline V and J ends were trimmed by 3 bases and 8 bases, with 11 bases remaining between them. This CDR3 is 14 amino acids long. The CDR3 DNA follows: TGTGCCAGCAGTTTCGAAAGGGGTTATTCACCCCTCCACTTT. It translates to CASSFERGYSPLHF.

The chain carries TRBV6-1 and TRBJ2-7, with 8 bases fitting TRBD1. CDR3 length: 13 amino acids. The junction had 6 bases not matched to a gene; V was cut back by 8 bases and J by 3 bases. Germline CDR1 MNHNS, CDR2 SASEGT. CDR3 DNA: TGTGCCAGCGGGGACAGGCCCTACTACGAGCAGTACTTC. Amino acids: CASGDRPYYEQYF.

The table lists this clonotype with many counts. The chain is built from TRBV29-1 and TRBJ2-5; TRBD1 matches 8 bases. The CDR3 spans 14 residues. Germline V gene lookup returns CDR1 SQVTM and CDR2 ANQGSEA. V lost 5 bases and J lost 4; bases outside the gene matches: 9. The CDR3 DNA is TGCAGCGTTTCCGGACAGGGAGGTGGAGAGACCCAGTACTTC. It specifies CSVSGQGGGETQYF. The variable domain in full, with the rest retrieved from reference TRBV29-1 and TRBJ2-5, is SAVISQKPSRDICQRGTSLTIQCQVDSQVTMMFWYRQQPGQSLTLIATANQGSEATYESGFVIDKFPISRPNLTFSTLTVSNMSPEDSSIYLCSVSGQGGGETQYFGPGTRLLVL.

This clonotype appeared a few times. The V gene is TRBV3-1, the J gene TRBJ1-6, with 8 bases fitting TRBD1. CDR3 size: 16 residues. With 4 bases clipped from V and 8 bases from J, the junction kept 10 bases outside the gene matches. The germline V gene has CDR1 LGHDT and CDR2 YNNKEL (reference sequence). The CDR3 reads CASSLTPGTGDSPLHF. The CDR3 coding sequence is TGTGCCAGCAGCCTCACACCAGGGACAGGAGATTCACCCCTCCACTTT.

J is TRBJ1-2 and V is TRBV5-8, with D tentatively TRBD1 (5 bases). Germline values: CDR1 SGHTS, CDR2 YDEGEE. V gave up 5 bases and J gave up 4 bases, with 12 bases separating them. The CDR3 contains 13 residues. The CDR3 is CASSDPGPYGYTF. In DNA, the CDR3 is TGTGCCAGCAGTGATCCAGGGCCCTATGGCTACACCTTC.